Listed here are 7 T cell receptor beta chains from one sample, sequenced in a study of human T cells and chemical hapten exposure. In TCRdb, the RACE reads were re-called with MiXCR into one record per CDR3 protein. The data show 65,000 to 85,000 distinct CDR3 sequences, around 11% seen once. Time point meaning: patch test 1, 2 weeks after DPC sensitization. Treatment denoted: therapeutic diphenylcyclopropenone sensitization with weekly scalp DPC. The starting material was whole blood, obtained in connection with sensitization to the hapten diphenylcyclopropenone (DPC). The receptors here all came from a woman in her sixties with alopecia areata. Some clones in this sample may be carry-over from other donors' samples.

This clonotype came up many times. The chain links TRBV5-1 to TRBJ2-3; 8 positions agree with TRBD2. Germline CDR1 is SGHRS and CDR2 is YFSETQ. This CDR3 has 16 residues. J was trimmed by 1 base and V by 1 base; bases with no gene match: 5. Written as DNA, the CDR3 is TGCGCCAGCAGCTTGCCGAGACTAGCGCGCACAGATACGCAGTATTTT. Amino acid sequence: CASSLPRLARTDTQYF.

The V gene is TRBV4-2, the J gene TRBJ2-1; the D gene is possibly TRBD2 (5 bases). CDR3 length: 15 residues. Germline V gene lookup returns CDR1 LGHNA and CDR2 YNFKEQ. With 4 bases removed from V and 5 bases from J, the gap between germline ends came to 15 bases. This chain's CDR3 is CASSRGPGSDNEQFF. In DNA form, the CDR3 reads TGTGCCAGCAGCCGTGGACCGGGATCCGACAATGAGCAGTTCTTC.

Only a few counts were recorded for this clonotype. The V call is TRBV18, the J call TRBJ2-7, with D perhaps TRBD1 or TRBD2 (6 bases each). V gave up 2 bases and J gave up 2 bases, with 13 bases separating them. This CDR3 contains 15 residues. Germline CDR1 KGHSH, CDR2 LQKENI. The DNA of the CDR3 is TGTGCCAGCTCACCATCCCAGGGGAGGCCCTACGAGCAGTACTTC. Its protein product is CASSPSQGRPYEQYF.

This sequence joins TRBV20-1 and TRBJ2-1, with 8 bases that match TRBD1. Losses at the gene ends were 4 bases for V and 2 bases for J; bases not matched to a gene: 4. The CDR3 is 14 residues long. Germline V lookup: CDR1 DFQATT, CDR2 SNEGSKA (reference sequence). Written as DNA, the CDR3 is TGCAGTGCTACGGGACAGGATCCCTACAATGAGCAGTTCTTC. It translates to CSATGQDPYNEQFF.

This clonotype was detected many times. This chain links TRBV12-3 or TRBV12-4 with TRBJ2-1; D not resolved. There are 12 residues in the CDR3. Trimming took off 3 bases at V and 6 bases at J, with 6 bases between the two ends. The CDR3 reads CASSFLGNEQFF. The CDR3 DNA reads TGTGCCAGCAGTTTTCTAGGCAATGAGCAGTTCTTC.

The table lists this clonotype with many counts. The V and J genes are TRBV7-3 and TRBJ1-1; D ambiguous. The CDR3 totals 13 residues. Trimming took 4 bases from V and 4 from J, leaving 10 bases between them. Germline V lookup: CDR1 SGHTA, CDR2 FQGTGA. The CDR3 DNA follows: TGTGCCAGCAGCTCGACGGACTTCACTGAAGCTTTCTTT. The encoded protein is CASSSTDFTEAFF.

This clonotype came up a few times. The chain carries TRBV7-6 and TRBJ2-3, with D uncertain. CDR3 length: 15 amino acids. Germline CDR1 and CDR2: SGHVS and FNYEAQ. V dropped 5 bases and J dropped 6 bases, with 18 bases sitting between them. In DNA, the CDR3 is TGTGCCAGCAGCCCTACGACCCAAAAGGGTGATACGCAGTATTTT. This translates into CASSPTTQKGDTQYF.